This is a list of T cell receptor beta chains from one sample in a study of blood T cell repertoires in COVID-19. Repertoires were generated with immunoSEQ multiplex PCR, while TCRdb's copy carries only in-frame clones and drops some. The data hold fewer than 300,000 clones, with over 75% observed a single time. The sample was peripheral blood. All receptors come from a man in his forties or fifties with active or convalescent COVID-19. CDR3s leave out the opening cysteine and the closing phenylalanine or tryptophan. The order of the fields is V gene, J gene, CDR3 length, CDR3 protein.

TRBV7-3	TRBJ2-6	13	ASSFQRGGANVLT
TRBV3-1/TRBV3-2	TRBJ2-1	10	ASSQPRGEQF
TRBV6-5	TRBJ2-5	12	ASTARDFQETQY
TRBV19	TRBJ2-3	9	ATELTDTQY
TRBV5-1	TRBJ2-7	12	ASSLGPGGLEQY
TRBV7-9	TRBJ2-2	14	ASSPFTSGSNGELF
TRBV7-2	TRBJ1-5	14	ASSLYGRGVNQPQH
TRBV18	TRBJ1-4	13	ASSPTHATNEKLF
TRBV7-9	TRBJ1-5	12	ASSRDRTGQPQH
TRBV2	TRBJ2-7	17	ASSEGRGRRTSGSYEQY
TRBV18	TRBJ1-5	13	ASSPNVAQRQPQH
TRBV7-9	TRBJ2-7	13	ASSRRTSDLYEQY
TRBV7-8	TRBJ2-7	10	ASSQTGVEQY
TRBV7-8	TRBJ2-3	9	ASSHGVKAD
TRBV5-4	TRBJ2-5	13	ASSSQQGGAETQY
TRBV28	TRBJ2-1	13	ASSLTRDSYNEQF
TRBV18	TRBJ2-7	13	ASSPGTPTTYEQY
TRBV7-8	TRBJ1-5	13	ASSLSKWEGQPQH
TRBV11-3	TRBJ2-5	13	ASSFTSGSGETQY
TRBV11-1	TRBJ1-1	13	ASSPRGQEGTEAF
TRBV19	TRBJ1-1	12	ASSIVGANTEAF
TRBV27	TRBJ2-3	15	ASSFEGGNLLGDTQY
TRBV5-1	TRBJ2-2	12	ASSPLRATGELF
TRBV30	TRBJ2-3	15	ASSMEGVWAGTDTQY
TRBV30	TRBJ2-2	10	AWSPGTGELF
TRBV3-1/TRBV3-2	TRBJ2-3	15	ASSQLPAETHTDTQY
TRBV19	TRBJ1-2	11	ASSMARDYGYT
TRBV11-3	TRBJ2-1	14	ASSLGLAGAYNEQF
TRBV30	TRBJ2-7	12	AWSILAGAYEQY
TRBV6-4	TRBJ2-7	12	ASKGGQQAYEQY
TRBV29-1	TRBJ1-2	13	SVELGQGRDYGYT
TRBV5-1	TRBJ2-7	11	ASSLDRGYEQY
TRBV4-1	TRBJ1-6	15	ASSQPMPGLINSPLH
TRBV21-1	TRBJ2-1	11	ASIVPSLFEQF
TRBV28	TRBJ1-5	14	ASSPWGDSRNQPQH
TRBV27	TRBJ2-4	13	ASKTTGTRFSIQY
TRBV2	TRBJ1-2	15	ASSEIGPGQGGVGYT
TRBV30	TRBJ1-1	12	AWKRDSKNTEAF
TRBV30	TRBJ2-1	11	AWSRTNYNEQF
TRBV27	TRBJ2-7	13	ASSSLGVNDYEQY
TRBV20-1	TRBJ2-7	10	SASSGRSEQY
TRBV29-1	TRBJ2-1	11	SAEGTSYSEQF
TRBV6-5	TRBJ2-7	13	ASSLTSGSFGEQY
TRBV4-1	TRBJ2-1	15	ASSQRETRGMDNEQF
TRBV28	TRBJ1-3	12	ATRTQGAGNTIY
TRBV3-1/TRBV3-2	TRBJ2-3	14	ASSQDIAGYTDTQY
TRBV6-2/TRBV6-3	TRBJ2-7	15	ASSYRSSGRDSYEQY
TRBV6-5	TRBJ1-5	12	ASRGTGLRQPQH
TRBV3-1/TRBV3-2	TRBJ2-7	14	ASSQDQSDSPYEQY
TRBV19	TRBJ2-3	12	ASHTGGWADTQY
TRBV19	TRBJ2-7	11	ASSNRGGYEQY
TRBV5-1	TRBJ1-1	12	ASSWAGLNTEAF
TRBV6-7	TRBJ1-5	13	ASRRGGQGDQPQH
TRBV3-1/TRBV3-2	TRBJ2-7	12	ASSRAGGPGEQY
TRBV4-1	TRBJ2-3	13	ASSQAGVGTDTQY
TRBV28	TRBJ1-4	12	ASSSGQSSEKLF
TRBV6-5	TRBJ1-1	10	ASSYWGGEAF
TRBV5-1	TRBJ2-2	14	ASSGKTSGNTGELF
TRBV6-5	TRBJ1-2	11	ASSLMGRWGYT
TRBV14	TRBJ1-3	14	ASSQEGAFSGNTIY